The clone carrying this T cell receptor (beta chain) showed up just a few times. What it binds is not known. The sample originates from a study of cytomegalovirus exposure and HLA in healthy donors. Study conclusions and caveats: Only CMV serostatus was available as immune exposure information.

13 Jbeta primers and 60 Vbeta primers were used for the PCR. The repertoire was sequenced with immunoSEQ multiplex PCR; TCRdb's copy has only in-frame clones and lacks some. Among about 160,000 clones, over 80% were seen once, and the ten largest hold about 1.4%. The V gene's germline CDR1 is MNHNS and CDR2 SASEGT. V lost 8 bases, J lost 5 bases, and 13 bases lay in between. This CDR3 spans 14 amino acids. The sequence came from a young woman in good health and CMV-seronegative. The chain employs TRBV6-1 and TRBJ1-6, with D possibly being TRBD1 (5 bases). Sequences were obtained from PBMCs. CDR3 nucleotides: TGTGCCAGCGGAGACAGCTACGATAATTCACCCCTCCACTTT. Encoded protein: CASGDSYDNSPLHF.